This TCR beta chain was captured by sequencing in a study of CD8+ T cells in alopecia areata. There are 13 residues in the CDR3. V gave up 2 bases and J gave up 3 bases, with 8 bases separating them. Germline values: CDR1 GTSNPN, CDR2 SVGIG (reference sequence). Regarding the study as a whole: Tofacitinib did not eliminate many expanded lesional clones from scalp or blood. Scalp clonality and expanded CD8+ clones among the top 100 showed significant decreases with tofacitinib.

Described treatment: oral pan-JAK inhibitor, 5-10 mg twice daily. Peripheral blood samples and lesional scalp punch biopsies were obtained from alopecia areata patients. Sorted populations comprised CD4+ and CD8+ T cells obtained from PBMCs. In the case of this clone: What it binds is unknown.

Extracted from the samples, RNA was reverse transcribed into cDNA to serve as the sequencing template. TCRdb's table, derived via immunoSEQ multiplex PCR, lists solely in-frame clones and lacks some. Here the sample spans around 210,000 clones, over 60% being singletons. The source of this sequence is a human donor with alopecia areata. The sample here was CD4+ T cells sorted from blood, taken at week 4, from a patient treated with tofacitinib. The chain uses TRBV30 and TRBJ2-1, with D possibly TRBD2 on 5 matching bases. The CDR3 reads CAWSPGDYNEQFF. Written as DNA, the CDR3 is TGTGCCTGGAGTCCCGGGGACTACAATGAGCAGTTCTTC. The complete variable domain, with remaining parts taken from reference TRBV30 and TRBJ2-1, reads SQTIHQWPATLVQPVGSPLSLECTVEGTSNPNLYWYRQAAGRGLQLLFYSVGIGQISSEVPQNLSASRPQDRQFILSSKKLLLSDSGFYLCAWSPGDYNEQFFGPGTRLTVL.